One sample yielded the 30 T cell receptor beta chains listed below, sequenced in a study of breast tumors, draining lymph nodes, adjacent tissues. The lymph nodes were axillary draining lymph nodes from breast cancer patients. TCRdb reanalysed the multiplex PCR reads using MiXCR and keeps one entry per CDR3 protein. The table records some 250,000 distinct CDR3 sequences, around 34% of them present only once. Sequenced sample: axillary lymph node tissue. The receptors originated from a female donor with breast cancer. Some clones in this sample may be carry-over from other donors' samples.

The chain employs TRBV6-6 and TRBJ2-5, with 8 positions matching TRBD1. CDR1 and CDR2 (germline): MNHNY, SVGAGI (reference sequence). This CDR3 is built from 15 residues. V lost 2 bases, J lost 1 base, and 3 bases stayed unmatched. This chain's CDR3 is CASSYGQGSQETQYF. The CDR3 DNA reads TGTGCCAGCAGTTACGGACAGGGAAGCCAAGAGACCCAGTACTTC.

In this sample, this clonotype turned up many times. The chain carries TRBV3-1 and TRBJ2-5; a possible D gene is TRBD2 (5 bases). Germline loops: CDR1 LGHDT, CDR2 YNNKEL (reference sequence). The CDR3 length is 15 residues. V lost 0 bases and J 5 bases, leaving 13 bases between the germline ends. This CDR3 is CASSQDERLGETQYF. The DNA for the CDR3 is TGTGCCAGCAGCCAAGATGAGCGGCTGGGGGAGACCCAGTACTTC.

This clonotype was seen more than once but under ten times. This chain uses TRBV6-5 with TRBJ1-2; 7 bases match TRBD1. V lost 5 bases to trimming and J lost 4 bases; unmatched junction nucleotides: 10. The CDR3 runs to 15 residues. The germline V gene has CDR1 MNHEY and CDR2 SVGAGI. In nucleotides, the CDR3 is TGTGCCAGCAGTCCCAGCCTCGGACAGGTCTATGGCTACACCTTC. It is translated as CASSPSLGQVYGYTF.

The gene calls are TRBV12-3 or TRBV12-4 and TRBJ2-7; D is unresolved. V lost 3 bases to trimming and J lost 0 bases, with 6 bases between them. This CDR3 has 13 amino acids. CDR3 DNA sequence: TGTGCCAGCAGTTTCCTTATCTCCTACGAGCAGTACTTC. Translation: CASSFLISYEQYF.

This chain connects TRBV9 to TRBJ2-7; D is possibly TRBD1 or TRBD2 (6 bases each). The germline V gene encodes CDR1 SGDLS and CDR2 YYNGEE. There are 15 residues in the CDR3. V shed 4 bases and J shed 4 bases, with 18 bases lying between them. The CDR3 coding sequence is TGTGCCAGCAGCCCGCGGGACGGGGGCAGATACGAGCAGTACTTC. Residues: CASSPRDGGRYEQYF.

Notes on this clonotype: The CDR3 does not close with the conserved phenylalanine or tryptophan, likely indicating a read error. The rearrangement links TRBV7-9 to TRBJ2-1; D remains unclear. The length of the CDR3 is 14 residues. In germline, CDR1 is SEHNR, CDR2 FQNEAQ (reference sequence). The CDR3 spells CPSSVNGFYNEQFL. The DNA of the CDR3 is TGTCCCAGCAGCGTCAATGGTTTCTACAATGAGCAGTTCCTC.

This clonotype was counted ten times or more. This chain links TRBV4-3 with TRBJ1-2; D perhaps matches TRBD1 (6 bases). The length of the CDR3 is 13 residues. Germline CDR1 LGHNA, CDR2 YSLEER. The V end lost 2 bases, the J end lost 4 bases, and 8 bases lay between the germline ends. CDR3 sequence (DNA): TGCGCCAGCAGCCAACAGGGGCTCTATGGCTACACCTTC. Its protein product is CASSQQGLYGYTF.

This clonotype was seen at least ten times. This sequence joins TRBV4-3 and TRBJ1-5, with unresolved D. The germline CDR1 and CDR2 sequences are LGHNA and YSLEER. The V and J ends lost 0 bases and 7 bases respectively, with 13 bases between them. CDR3 length equals 15 residues. Here the CDR3 DNA reads TGCGCCAGCAGCCAAGATGGGGATTCGCGGCAGCCCCAGCATTTT. The encoded protein is CASSQDGDSRQPQHF.

This chain links TRBV5-8 with TRBJ2-7; possibly TRBD2 for D (6 bases). CDR1 and CDR2 from the germline V gene are SGHTS and YDEGEE. This CDR3 is built from 14 residues. Trimming removed 2 bases from V and 3 bases from J, with 12 bases in between. CDR3 nucleotides: TGTGCCAGCAGCTTAAGTTTCGGGAGCTACGAGCAGTACTTC. Amino acid sequence: CASSLSFGSYEQYF.

This clonotype was found many times. The rearrangement joins TRBV2 to TRBJ2-5; the D gene is possibly TRBD1 (6 bases). Looked up from germline, CDR1 is SNHLY and CDR2 is FYNNEI. Trimming took off 4 bases at V and 5 bases at J, with 17 bases between the two ends. The CDR3 spans 15 residues. The CDR3 region has the DNA TGTGCCAGCAGTGCTTTGACAGGCCCGTTGGAGACCCAGTACTTC. This encodes CASSALTGPLETQYF.

This chain uses TRBV7-8 with TRBJ2-1; 10 bases are a match to TRBD2. The CDR3 runs 17 residues. Germline CDR1 reads SGHVS; CDR2 reads FQNEAQ. V was clipped by 6 bases and J by 3 bases; unmatched bases: 11. The CDR3: CASSWSVAGGHYNEQFF. Written as DNA, the CDR3 is TGTGCCAGCAGTTGGTCGGTAGCGGGGGGCCACTACAATGAGCAGTTCTTC. The full variable domain, in which reference TRBV7-8 and TRBJ2-1 provide the parts outside the CDR3, is GAGVSQSPRYKVAKRGQDVALRCDPISGHVSLFWYQQALGQGPEFLTYFQNEAQLDKSGLPSDRFFAERPEGSVSTLKIQRTQQEDSAVYLCASSWSVAGGHYNEQFFGPGTRLTVL.

The chain couples TRBV20-1 to TRBJ2-3; 12 positions agree with TRBD2. Germline CDR1 is DFQATT and CDR2 is SNEGSKA (reference sequence). The CDR3 has 15 amino acids. V shed 2 bases, J shed 4 bases, and the junction held 4 bases outside the gene matches. In nucleotides, the CDR3 is TGCAGTGCTAGATGGACTAGCGGGGCATCAGATACGCAGTATTTT. The encoded protein is CSARWTSGASDTQYF.

This clonotype came up once. This rearrangement joins TRBV6-5 to TRBJ1-2; D perhaps matches TRBD1 (6 bases). Trimming pared 5 bases from V and 8 bases from J, leaving 18 bases between. The CDR3 extends over 14 amino acids. Germline loops: CDR1 MNHEY, CDR2 SVGAGI. The CDR3 nucleotides are TGTGCCAGCAGTCAGGACCCAGGGGAACAGGGCTACACCTTC. The encoded protein is CASSQDPGEQGYTF.

This clonotype was counted many times. The chain uses TRBV20-1 and TRBJ2-7; TRBD2 aligns across 7 bases. CDR1 is DFQATT, CDR2 SNEGSKA, per germline (reference sequence). This CDR3 has 15 residues. The V segment lost 0 bases and the J segment 2 bases; nucleotides outside the gene matches: 7. The CDR3 coding sequence is TGCAGTGCTAGAGAAAACGGGGAGGGTCCCTACGAGCAGTACTTC. It specifies CSARENGEGPYEQYF.

As concerns this clonotype: A read error may explain this, as a much larger clone is one base away. V and J are TRBV3-1 and TRBJ2-7; a possible D gene is TRBD2 (6 bases). Between the trimmed V and J ends, which lost 3 bases and 2 bases, there was a span of 11 bases. The CDR3 length is 14 residues. CDR1 and CDR2 from the germline V gene are LGHDT and YNNKEL (reference sequence). CDR3: CASSHGGGPYEQYF. The CDR3 DNA is TGTGCCAGCAGCCACGGGGGTGGCCCCTACGAGCAGTACTTC.

The chain links TRBV12-3 or TRBV12-4 to TRBJ2-3, with TRBD2 matching over 13 bases. The V and J ends lost 3 bases and 11 bases, in that order; junction bases with no gene match: 8. The CDR3 runs 15 residues. CDR3 nucleotide sequence: TGTGCCAGCAGTTTGGGTGGACTAGCGGGGGTGGAGCAGTATTTT. This encodes CASSLGGLAGVEQYF.

The V and J genes are TRBV20-1 and TRBJ2-5, with 10 bases matching TRBD2. J was trimmed by 4 bases and V by 4 bases; bases with no gene match: 9. The germline V gene has CDR1 DFQATT and CDR2 SNEGSKA (reference sequence). This CDR3 comprises 15 residues. The CDR3 bases are TGCAGTGCTATTCGACTAGCGGGTAGGACAGAGACCCAGTACTTC. This sequence encodes CSAIRLAGRTETQYF.

Written as DNA, the CDR3 is TGTGCCAGCAGTTACTCGACCCTGAAGGGTAATCAGCCCCAGCATTTT. Translation gives CASSYSTLKGNQPQHF. The chain carries TRBV6-2 or TRBV6-3 and TRBJ1-5, with unresolved D. Germline CDR1 reads MNHEY; CDR2 reads SVGEGT. Between the trimmed V and J ends, which lost 0 bases and 4 bases, there was a span of 13 bases. This CDR3 comprises 16 residues.

A remark on this clonotype: No conserved phenylalanine or tryptophan ends this CDR3, so it is likely a read error. The chain employs TRBV2 and TRBJ2-7; D call uncertain. This CDR3 has 15 residues. CDR1 is SNHLY and CDR2 is FYNNEI in the germline V gene. The ends were cut back, 6 bases at V and 3 bases at J, with 18 bases in the middle. The DNA for the CDR3 is TGTGCCAGCAGCCAAGGCTACACATCTAGCTACGAGCAGTACCTC. It is translated as CASSQGYTSSYEQYL.

This clonotype was recorded at least ten times. J is TRBJ2-7 and V is TRBV6-5; 9 bases align to TRBD1. Germline CDR1 is MNHEY and CDR2 is SVGAGI. The CDR3 totals 14 residues. J gave up 11 bases and V 0 bases, and 8 bases lay outside the gene matches. CDR3 protein: CASSYSKVRDREYF. The CDR3 DNA is TGTGCCAGCAGTTACTCGAAGGTCCGGGACAGGGAGTACTTC.

Comment on this clonotype: This may be a read error, as it is one base from a much larger clone. The V call is TRBV19, the J call TRBJ2-3; the D gene is possibly TRBD2 (5 bases). The germline CDR1 and CDR2 sequences are LNHDA and SQIVND (reference sequence). CDR3 length: 17 residues. In DNA form, the CDR3 reads TGTGCCAGTAGTGCTAGAGTTGTGGGGAGTAGCACAGATACGCGGTATTTT. This gives the protein CASSARVVGSSTDTRYF.

This sequence joins TRBV11-2 and TRBJ2-7; D is possibly TRBD2 (6 bases). V shed 7 bases and J shed 3 bases, with 13 bases lying between them. CDR3 length equals 13 residues. The germline V gene has CDR1 SGHAT and CDR2 FQNNGV. The CDR3 sequence is CASNGPGSYEQYF. The CDR3 bases are TGTGCCAGCAACGGACCCGGGAGCTACGAGCAGTACTTC.

The table lists this clonotype with many counts. The genes are TRBV19 and TRBJ2-1; D is ambiguous. This CDR3 region has 13 residues. Germline assignment: CDR1 LNHDA and CDR2 SQIVND (reference sequence). Deletions cut 5 bases from V and 12 bases from J, with 17 bases between. Here the CDR3 reads CASSVATQPRQFF. The CDR3 DNA reads TGTGCCAGTAGTGTGGCTACCCAGCCAAGGCAGTTCTTC.

The table lists this clonotype with many counts. This sequence joins TRBV7-6 and TRBJ2-7, with D unclear. V dropped 1 base and J dropped 6 bases, with 7 bases sitting between them. Per germline, CDR1 SGHVS and CDR2 FNYEAQ. The CDR3 contains 12 residues. CDR3 region: CASSLGPCEQYF. The CDR3 DNA follows: TGTGCCAGCAGCTTAGGACCTTGCGAGCAGTACTTC.

This clonotype came up a few times. V and J are TRBV24-1 and TRBJ1-1; D possibly corresponds to TRBD1 (5 bases). The V gene's germline CDR1 is KGHDR and CDR2 SFDVKD. V was shortened by 3 bases and J by 1 base, with 8 bases between the two germline ends. This CDR3 is 14 amino acids long. CDR3 loop: CATSDNTGNTEAFF. The CDR3 region has the DNA TGTGCCACCAGTGATAATACAGGGAACACTGAAGCTTTCTTT.

This clonotype occurred many times. The chain carries TRBV7-9 and TRBJ2-7; no firm D call. There are 11 residues in the CDR3. V was cut by 2 bases and J by 6 bases, with 5 bases left in between. The germline V gene encodes CDR1 SEHNR and CDR2 FQNEAQ (reference sequence). The CDR3 DNA follows: TGTGCCAGCAGCTTAAACGGCGAGCAGTACTTC. Protein sequence: CASSLNGEQYF.

With respect to this clonotype: A much larger clone lies a single base off, so this may be a read error. This chain links TRBV4-1 with TRBJ2-5, with TRBD2 identical over 15 bases. The CDR3 is 16 amino acids. CDR1 is MGHRA and CDR2 is YSYEKL in the germline V gene. The CDR3 DNA reads TGCGCCAGCAGCCGGGGACTAGCGGGAGGCCAAGGGACCCAGTACTTC. Protein: CASSRGLAGGQGTQYF.

The V and J genes are TRBV20-1 and TRBJ2-6; D possibly uses TRBD1 or TRBD2 (6 bases each). The V end was cut by 5 bases, the J end by 1 base, with 30 bases between. The CDR3 is 21 amino acids. Germline V gene sequence: CDR1 DFQATT, CDR2 SNEGSKA (reference sequence). CDR3 coding DNA: TGCAGTGCTGGCCCTCGGGGAGGTTGGACAGTATGTTTTTCTGGGGCCAACGTCCTGACTTTC. This sequence encodes CSAGPRGGWTVCFSGANVLTF.

This clonotype has just a few counts. The chain couples TRBV27 to TRBJ2-5; D is possibly TRBD1 or TRBD2 (6 bases each). The CDR3 extends over 14 amino acids. The V end was cut by 2 bases, the J end by 5 bases, with 12 bases between. Germline V gene data show CDR1 as MNHEY and CDR2 as SMNVEV (reference sequence). CDR3 region: CASSLLGGEETQYF. CDR3 coding DNA: TGTGCCAGCAGTTTACTGGGGGGCGAGGAGACCCAGTACTTC.

The rearrangement uses TRBV6-1 and TRBJ2-1; 8 positions agree with TRBD2. Unmatched junction bases numbered 4, after V lost 5 bases and J lost 4 bases. CDR3 length equals 14 residues. The germline gives CDR1 MNHNS, CDR2 SASEGT. CDR3 in amino acids: CASSKGLGYNEQFF. The CDR3 DNA is TGTGCCAGCAGTAAGGGACTAGGGTACAATGAGCAGTTCTTC.